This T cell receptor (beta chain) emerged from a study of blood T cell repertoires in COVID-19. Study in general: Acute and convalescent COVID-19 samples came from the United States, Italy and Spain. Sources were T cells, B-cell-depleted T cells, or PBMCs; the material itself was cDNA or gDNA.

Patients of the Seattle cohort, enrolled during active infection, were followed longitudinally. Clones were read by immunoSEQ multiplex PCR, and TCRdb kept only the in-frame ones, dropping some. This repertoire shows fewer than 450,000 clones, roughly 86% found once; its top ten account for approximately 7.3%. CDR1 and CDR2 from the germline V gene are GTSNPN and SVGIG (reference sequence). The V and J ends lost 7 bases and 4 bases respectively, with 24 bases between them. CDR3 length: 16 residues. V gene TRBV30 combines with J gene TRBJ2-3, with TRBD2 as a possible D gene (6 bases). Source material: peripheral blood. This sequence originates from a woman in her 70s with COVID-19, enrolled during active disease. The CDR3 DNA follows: TGTGCCTTTTTTCGCCCGGCGGGGAAGGGCGCAGATACGCAGTATTTT. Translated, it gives CAFFRPAGKGADTQYF.